The clone carrying this T cell receptor (beta chain) was seen a single time. Its specificity is unknown. The CDR3 covers 14 residues. V lost 5 bases and J lost 2, with 12 bases in between. Germline V gene data show CDR1 as PRHDT and CDR2 as FYEKMQ (reference sequence). This record comes from a study of PD-1 blockade in classical Hodgkin lymphoma. Study-wide results and caveats: Reasons behind the repertoire differences stay unclear, perhaps disease activity or earlier therapy.

Time point meaning: newly diagnosed, previously untreated cHL patient sample. By magnetic negative selection, CD8+ T cells were isolated from the thawed PBMCs. For comparison, PBMCs from newly diagnosed, untreated classical Hodgkin lymphoma were used. The protocol was immunoSEQ multiplex PCR, while the TCRdb copy is restricted to in-frame clones and leaves out a portion. The sample has about 21,000 clones; around nine tenths are singletons. This sequence originates from a human donor with classical Hodgkin lymphoma. The chain is built from TRBV13 and TRBJ1-1; D not certain. Sequenced sample: CD8+ T cells from blood. CDR3: CASSRKGSNTEAFF. Here the CDR3 DNA reads TGTGCCAGCAGCCGAAAGGGATCAAACACTGAAGCTTTCTTT.